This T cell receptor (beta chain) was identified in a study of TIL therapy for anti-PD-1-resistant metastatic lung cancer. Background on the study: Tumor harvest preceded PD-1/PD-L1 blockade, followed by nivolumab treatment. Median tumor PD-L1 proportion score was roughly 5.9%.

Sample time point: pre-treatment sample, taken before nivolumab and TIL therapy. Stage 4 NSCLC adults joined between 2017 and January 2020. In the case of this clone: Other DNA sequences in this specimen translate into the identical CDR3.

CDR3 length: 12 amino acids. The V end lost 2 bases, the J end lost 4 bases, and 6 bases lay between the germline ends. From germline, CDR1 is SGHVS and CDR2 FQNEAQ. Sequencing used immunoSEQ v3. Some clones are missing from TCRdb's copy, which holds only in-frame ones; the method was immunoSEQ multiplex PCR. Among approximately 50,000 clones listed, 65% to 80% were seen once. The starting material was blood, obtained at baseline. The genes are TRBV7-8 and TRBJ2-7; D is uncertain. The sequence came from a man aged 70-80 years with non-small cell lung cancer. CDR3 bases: TGTGCCAGCAGCTTATCGGATTACGAGCAGTACTTC. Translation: CASSLSDYEQYF.